The 9 T cell receptor beta chains given below trace back to one sample, sequenced in a study of beta chain features in type 1 diabetes. Study-wide results and limits: Significant though moderate, a shortening of TCRB CDR3s appeared in all four CD4+ subsets of Type 1 diabetes patients.

Since all of the isolated RNA was reverse transcribed, expressed TCRB transcripts were what got sequenced. Method: immunoSEQ multiplex PCR; TCRdb's copy keeps in-frame clones and lacks some. Of 640,000 or so clones listed, over 13% are singletons. The antigens for these receptors are not known. The specimen was naive CD4+ T cells from blood. All receptors come from a man between 18 and 29 years old with type 1 diabetes.

This clone showed up just a few times. This rearrangement joins TRBV30 to TRBJ2-1, with 11 nucleotides matching TRBD2. The CDR3 loop spans 13 amino acids. CDR1 GTSNPN and CDR2 SVGIG come from the germline V gene (reference sequence). J was trimmed by 12 bases and V by 5 bases; bases with no gene match: 9. The CDR3 DNA reads TGTGCCTGGGAAACTAGCGGGGGTTTAAGGCAGTTCTTC. Its translation: CAWETSGGLRQFF. The full variable domain, rest sourced from reference TRBV30 and TRBJ2-1, is SQTIHQWPATLVQPVGSPLSLECTVEGTSNPNLYWYRQAAGRGLQLLFYSVGIGQISSEVPQNLSASRPQDRQFILSSKKLLLSDSGFYLCAWETSGGLRQFFGPGTRLTVL.

This clone was seen more than once but under ten times. This chain connects TRBV5-4 to TRBJ2-2; D is possibly TRBD1 (6 bases). The germline V gene encodes CDR1 SGHNT and CDR2 YYREEE (reference sequence). The ends were cut back, 1 base at V and 0 bases at J, with 10 bases in the middle. The CDR3 length is 16 residues. Here the CDR3 reads CASSLSRGTNTGELFF. The CDR3 coding sequence is TGTGCCAGCAGCTTGTCCAGGGGAACGAACACCGGGGAGCTGTTTTTT.

The V gene is TRBV5-6, the J gene TRBJ2-5, with 14 bases fitting TRBD2. After removal of 3 bases from V and 4 bases from J, the junction contained 8 bases not matched to a gene. This CDR3 contains 17 residues. Per the germline V gene, CDR1 is SGHDT and CDR2 is YYEEEE. DNA of the CDR3: TGTGCCAGCAGCTCCTGGACTAGCGGGAGGTTTGGAGAGACCCAGTACTTC. This codes for CASSSWTSGRFGETQYF.

This clone was picked up a small number of times. The chain has TRBV28 and TRBJ2-1, with a tentative D call TRBD2 (5 bases). Germline values: CDR1 MDHEN, CDR2 SYDVKM. The CDR3 sequence is 11 residues long. Trimming removed 8 bases at V and 8 bases at J, with 10 bases between. The CDR3 nucleotides are TGTGCCAGCCTTAAGGGAGATGAGCAGTTCTTC. As protein: CASLKGDEQFF. Supplemented by reference TRBV28 and TRBJ2-1, the full variable domain reads DVKVTQSSRYLVKRTGEKVFLECVQDMDHENMFWYRQDPGLGLRLIYFSYDVKMKEKGDIPEGYSVSREKKERFSLILESASTNQTSMYLCASLKGDEQFFGPGTRLTVL.

V is TRBV5-1 and J is TRBJ2-1; 9 positions match TRBD1. This CDR3 contains 15 residues. The junction had 4 bases not matched to a gene; V was cut back by 5 bases and J by 1 base. Germline CDR1 SGHRS, CDR2 YFSETQ. The CDR3 protein is CASRGTGLSYNEQFF. CDR3 DNA sequence: TGCGCCAGCAGAGGGACAGGGCTGTCCTACAATGAGCAGTTCTTC.

CDR3 protein: CASSRGPDEQYF. The DNA for the CDR3 is TGCGCCAGCAGCCGAGGACCGGACGAGCAGTACTTC. The chain carries TRBV5-1 and TRBJ2-7, with no clear D. CDR1 SGHRS and CDR2 YFSETQ come from the germline V gene. CDR3 length: 12 residues. V was pared by 4 bases and J by 5 bases, with 10 bases between.

This clone was counted between two and nine times. The chain employs TRBV30 and TRBJ1-5; D gene unclear. V shed 0 bases and J shed 5 bases, with 8 bases lying between them. The germline CDR1 and CDR2 sequences are GTSNPN and SVGIG (reference sequence). The CDR3 has 13 residues. CDR3 in DNA: TGTGCCTGGAGTGTACTGGCTGATCAGCCCCAGCATTTT. It encodes CAWSVLADQPQHF.

This clone was detected only a few times. The chain uses TRBV5-1 and TRBJ1-5, with D unclear. Germline V gene data show CDR1 as SGHRS and CDR2 as YFSETQ. The CDR3 has 15 amino acids. V gave up 0 bases and J gave up 0 bases, with 7 bases separating them. CDR3 nucleotides: TGCGCCAGCAGCTTGGGGGATTATAGCAATCAGCCCCAGCATTTT. This sequence encodes CASSLGDYSNQPQHF.

The chain has TRBV5-1 and TRBJ2-1; 8 bases map to TRBD1. The CDR3 runs to 14 residues. Trimming removed 4 bases from V and 6 bases from J; junction bases left unmatched: 6. Germline V CDR1 and CDR2: SGHRS, YFSETQ. CDR3: CASSLGQEPNEQFF. The CDR3 nucleotides read TGCGCCAGCAGCCTGGGACAGGAACCCAATGAGCAGTTCTTC.